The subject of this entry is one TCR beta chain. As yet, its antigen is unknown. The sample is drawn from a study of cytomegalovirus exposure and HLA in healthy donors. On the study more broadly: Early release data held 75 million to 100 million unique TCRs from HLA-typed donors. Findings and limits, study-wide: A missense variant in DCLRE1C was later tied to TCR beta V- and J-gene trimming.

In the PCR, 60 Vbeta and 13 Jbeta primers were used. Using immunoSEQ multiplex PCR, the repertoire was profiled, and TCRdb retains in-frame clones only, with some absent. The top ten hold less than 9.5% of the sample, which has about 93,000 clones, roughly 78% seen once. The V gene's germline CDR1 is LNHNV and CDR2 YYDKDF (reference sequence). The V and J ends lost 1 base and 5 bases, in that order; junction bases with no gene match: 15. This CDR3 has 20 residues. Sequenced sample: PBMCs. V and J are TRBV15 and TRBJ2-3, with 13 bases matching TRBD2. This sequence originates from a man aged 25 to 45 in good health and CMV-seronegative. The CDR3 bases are TGTGCCACCAGCAGAGCTCCGGGACTAGCGGGGTTGGGATCAGGAGATACGCAGTATTTT. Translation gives CATSRAPGLAGLGSGDTQYF.